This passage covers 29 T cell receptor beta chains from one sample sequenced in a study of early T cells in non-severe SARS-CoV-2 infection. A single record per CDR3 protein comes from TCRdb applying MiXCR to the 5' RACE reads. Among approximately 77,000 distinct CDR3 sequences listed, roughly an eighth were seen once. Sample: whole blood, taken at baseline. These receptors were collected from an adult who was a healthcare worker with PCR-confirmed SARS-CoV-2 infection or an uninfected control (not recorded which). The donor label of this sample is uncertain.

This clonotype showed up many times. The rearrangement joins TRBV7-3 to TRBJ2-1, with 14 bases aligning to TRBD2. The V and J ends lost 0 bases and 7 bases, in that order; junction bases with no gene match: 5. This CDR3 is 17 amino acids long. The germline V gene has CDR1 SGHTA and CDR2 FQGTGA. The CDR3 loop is CASSLTAGLAGENEQFF. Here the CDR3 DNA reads TGTGCCAGCAGCTTAACTGCGGGACTAGCGGGAGAAAATGAGCAGTTCTTC.

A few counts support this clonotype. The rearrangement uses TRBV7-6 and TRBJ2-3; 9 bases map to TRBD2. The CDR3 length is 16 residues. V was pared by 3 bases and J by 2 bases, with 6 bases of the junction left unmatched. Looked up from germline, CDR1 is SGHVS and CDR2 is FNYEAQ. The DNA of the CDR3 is TGTGCCAGCAGCTTGGCGGGAGGGCGGACCACAGATACGCAGTATTTT. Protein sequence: CASSLAGGRTTDTQYF. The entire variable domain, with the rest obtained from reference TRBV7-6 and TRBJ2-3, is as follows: GAGVSQSPRYKVTKRGQDVALRCDPISGHVSLYWYRQALGQGPEFLTYFNYEAQQDKSGLPNDRFSAERPEGSISTLTIQRTEQRDSAMYRCASSLAGGRTTDTQYFGPGTRLTVL.

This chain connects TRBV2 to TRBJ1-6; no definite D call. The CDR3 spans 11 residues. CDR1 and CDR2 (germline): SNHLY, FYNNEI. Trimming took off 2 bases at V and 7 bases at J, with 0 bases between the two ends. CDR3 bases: TGTGCCAGCAGTGAAAATTCACCCCTCCACTTT. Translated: CASSENSPLHF.

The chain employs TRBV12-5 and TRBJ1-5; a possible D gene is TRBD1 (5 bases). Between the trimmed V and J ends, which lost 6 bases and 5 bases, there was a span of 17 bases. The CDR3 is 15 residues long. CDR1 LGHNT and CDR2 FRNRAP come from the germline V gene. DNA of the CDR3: TGTGCTAGTGGCCCCGGGACCGCCCAGTATCAGCCCCAGCATTTT. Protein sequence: CASGPGTAQYQPQHF.

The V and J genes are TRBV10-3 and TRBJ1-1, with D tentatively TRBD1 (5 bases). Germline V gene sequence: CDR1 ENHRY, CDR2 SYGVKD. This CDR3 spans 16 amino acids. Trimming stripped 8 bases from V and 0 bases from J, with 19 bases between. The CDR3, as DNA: TGTGCCATCCTCAGCCCCGAGGCAGGGATGAACACTGAAGCTTTCTTT. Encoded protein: CAILSPEAGMNTEAFF.

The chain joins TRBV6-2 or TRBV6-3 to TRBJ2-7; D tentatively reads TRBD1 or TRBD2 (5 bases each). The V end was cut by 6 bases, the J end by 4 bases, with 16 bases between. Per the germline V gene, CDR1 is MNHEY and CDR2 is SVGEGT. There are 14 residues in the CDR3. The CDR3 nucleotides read TGTGCCAGCAGGCCCCGGGGCGAATTGTACGAGCAGTACTTC. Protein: CASRPRGELYEQYF.

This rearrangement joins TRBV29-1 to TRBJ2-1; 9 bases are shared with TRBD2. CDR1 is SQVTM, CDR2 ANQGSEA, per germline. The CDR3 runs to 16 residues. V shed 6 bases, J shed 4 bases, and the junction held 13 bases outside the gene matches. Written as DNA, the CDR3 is TGCAGCGTGGAGGGGGCTAGCGGGGCCCATTACAATGAGCAGTTCTTC. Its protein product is CSVEGASGAHYNEQFF.

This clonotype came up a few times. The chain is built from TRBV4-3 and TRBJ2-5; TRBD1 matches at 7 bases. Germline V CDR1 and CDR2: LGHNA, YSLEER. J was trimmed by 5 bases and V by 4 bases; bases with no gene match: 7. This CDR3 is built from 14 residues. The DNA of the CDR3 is TGCGCCAGCAGCCCGCAACAGGGGATGGAGACCCAGTACTTC. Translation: CASSPQQGMETQYF.

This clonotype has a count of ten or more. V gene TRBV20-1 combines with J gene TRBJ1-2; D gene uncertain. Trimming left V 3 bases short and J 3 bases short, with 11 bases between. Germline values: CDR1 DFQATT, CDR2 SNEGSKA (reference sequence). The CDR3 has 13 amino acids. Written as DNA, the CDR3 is TGCAGTGCTAGCTGGGGATTCGACTATGGCTACACCTTC. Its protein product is CSASWGFDYGYTF.

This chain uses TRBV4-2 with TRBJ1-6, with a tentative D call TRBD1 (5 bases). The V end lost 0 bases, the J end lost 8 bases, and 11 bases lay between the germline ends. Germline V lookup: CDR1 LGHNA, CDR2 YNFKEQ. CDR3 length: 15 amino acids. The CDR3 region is CASSQDRGRDSPLHF. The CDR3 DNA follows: TGTGCCAGCAGCCAAGATCGGGGCAGAGATTCACCCCTCCACTTT.

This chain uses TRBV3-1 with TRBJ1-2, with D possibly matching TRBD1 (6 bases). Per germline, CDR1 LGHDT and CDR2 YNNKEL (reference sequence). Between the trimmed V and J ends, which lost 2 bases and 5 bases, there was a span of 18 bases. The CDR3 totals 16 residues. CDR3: CASSQLRVGGRYGYTF. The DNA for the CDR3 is TGTGCCAGCAGCCAACTGCGTGTCGGGGGCAGATATGGCTACACCTTC. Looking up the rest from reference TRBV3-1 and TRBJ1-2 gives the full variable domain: DTAVSQTPKYLVTQMGNDKSIKCEQNLGHDTMYWYKQDSKKFLKIMFSYNNKELIINETVPNRFSPKSPDKAHLNLHINSLELGDSAVYFCASSQLRVGGRYGYTFGSGTRLTVV.

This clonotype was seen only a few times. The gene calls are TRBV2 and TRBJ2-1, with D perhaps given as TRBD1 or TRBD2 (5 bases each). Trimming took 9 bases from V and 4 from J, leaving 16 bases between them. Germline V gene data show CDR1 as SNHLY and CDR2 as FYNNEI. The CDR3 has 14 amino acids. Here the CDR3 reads CARSVVGRYNEQFF. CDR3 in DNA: TGTGCCAGATCCGTAGTGGGACGATACAATGAGCAGTTCTTC.

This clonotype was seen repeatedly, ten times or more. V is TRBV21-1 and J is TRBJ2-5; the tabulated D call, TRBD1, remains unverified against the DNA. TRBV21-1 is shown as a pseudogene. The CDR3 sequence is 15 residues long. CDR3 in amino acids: CASSTSGGPQETQYF. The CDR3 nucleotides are TGTGCCAGCAGCACGTCTGGGGGGCCGCAAGAGACCCAGTACTTC.

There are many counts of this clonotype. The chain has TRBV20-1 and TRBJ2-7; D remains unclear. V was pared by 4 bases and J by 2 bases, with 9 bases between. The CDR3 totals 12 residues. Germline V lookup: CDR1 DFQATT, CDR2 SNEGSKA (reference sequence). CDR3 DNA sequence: TGCAGTGCTATGCTTAAGCCCTACGAGCAGTACTTC. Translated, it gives CSAMLKPYEQYF.

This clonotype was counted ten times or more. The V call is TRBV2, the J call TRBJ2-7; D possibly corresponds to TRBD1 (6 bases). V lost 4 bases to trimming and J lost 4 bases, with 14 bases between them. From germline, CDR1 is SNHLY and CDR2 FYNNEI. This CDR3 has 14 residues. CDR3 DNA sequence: TGTGCCAGCAGTGTCGTTGGCAGGGGATACGAGCAGTACTTC. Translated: CASSVVGRGYEQYF.

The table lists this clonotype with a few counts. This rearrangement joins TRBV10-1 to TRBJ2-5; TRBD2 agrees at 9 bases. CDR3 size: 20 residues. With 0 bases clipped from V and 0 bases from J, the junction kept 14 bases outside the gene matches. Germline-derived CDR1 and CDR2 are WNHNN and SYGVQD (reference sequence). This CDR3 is CASSESPIGSGRTHQETQYF. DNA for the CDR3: TGCGCCAGCAGTGAGTCGCCCATTGGGAGCGGGAGGACACACCAAGAGACCCAGTACTTC.

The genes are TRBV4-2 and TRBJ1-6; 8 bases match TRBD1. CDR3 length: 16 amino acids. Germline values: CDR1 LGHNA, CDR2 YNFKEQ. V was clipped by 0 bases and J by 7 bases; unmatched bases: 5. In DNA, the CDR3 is TGTGCCAGCAGCCAAGAGACAGGGGTGGTCAATTCACCCCTCCACTTT. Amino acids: CASSQETGVVNSPLHF.

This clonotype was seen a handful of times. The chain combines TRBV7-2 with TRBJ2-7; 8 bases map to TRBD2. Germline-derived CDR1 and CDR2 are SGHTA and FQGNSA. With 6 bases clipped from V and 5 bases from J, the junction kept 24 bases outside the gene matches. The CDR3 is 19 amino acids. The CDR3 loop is CASSKRFGGSGDLRNEQYF. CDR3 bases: TGTGCCAGCAGTAAGAGGTTCGGGGGTAGCGGGGACCTTCGGAACGAGCAGTACTTC.

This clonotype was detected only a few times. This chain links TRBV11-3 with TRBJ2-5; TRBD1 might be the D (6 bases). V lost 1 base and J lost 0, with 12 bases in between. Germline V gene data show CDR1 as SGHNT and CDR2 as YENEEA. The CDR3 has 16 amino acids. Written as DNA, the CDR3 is TGTGCCAGCAGCTTAGGGAGGACAGAGTACCAAGAGACCCAGTACTTC. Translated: CASSLGRTEYQETQYF.

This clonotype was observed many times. The CDR3 spells CASSLVPGDQPQHF. Written as DNA, the CDR3 is TGTGCCAGCAGCTTGGTCCCAGGGGATCAGCCCCAGCATTTT. The chain has TRBV5-4 and TRBJ1-5; weak D call: TRBD1 (6 bases). With 0 bases removed from V and 5 bases from J, the gap between germline ends came to 9 bases. The CDR3 sequence is 14 residues long. Germline lookup yields CDR1 SGHNT and CDR2 YYREEE (reference sequence).

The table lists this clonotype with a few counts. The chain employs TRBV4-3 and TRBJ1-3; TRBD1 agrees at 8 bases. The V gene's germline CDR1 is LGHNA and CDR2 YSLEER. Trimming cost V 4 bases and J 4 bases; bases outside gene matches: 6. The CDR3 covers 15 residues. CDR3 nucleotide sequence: TGCGCCAGCAGCCGAACGACAGGGGCGGGAAACACCATATATTTT. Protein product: CASSRTTGAGNTIYF.

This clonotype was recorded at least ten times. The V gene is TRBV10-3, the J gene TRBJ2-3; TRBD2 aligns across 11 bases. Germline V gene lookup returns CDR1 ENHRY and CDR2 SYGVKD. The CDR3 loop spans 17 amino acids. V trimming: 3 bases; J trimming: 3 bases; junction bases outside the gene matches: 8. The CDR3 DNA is TGTGCCATCAGTGATAACCGACTAGCGGGGTTTACAGATACGCAGTATTTT. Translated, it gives CAISDNRLAGFTDTQYF.

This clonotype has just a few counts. CDR3 amino acids: CASSFLGSYNEQFF. DNA for the CDR3: TGTGCCAGCAGTTTTCTGGGCTCCTACAATGAGCAGTTCTTC. This chain uses TRBV12-3 or TRBV12-4 with TRBJ2-1; D call uncertain. The CDR3 extends over 14 amino acids. With 3 bases removed from V and 0 bases from J, the gap between germline ends came to 6 bases.

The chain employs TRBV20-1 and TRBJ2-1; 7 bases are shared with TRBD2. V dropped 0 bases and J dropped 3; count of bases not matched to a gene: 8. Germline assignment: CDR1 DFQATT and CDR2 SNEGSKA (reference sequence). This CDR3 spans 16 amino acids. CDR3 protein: CSARDQLSGDYNEQFF. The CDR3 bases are TGCAGTGCTAGAGATCAACTAAGCGGGGACTACAATGAGCAGTTCTTC.

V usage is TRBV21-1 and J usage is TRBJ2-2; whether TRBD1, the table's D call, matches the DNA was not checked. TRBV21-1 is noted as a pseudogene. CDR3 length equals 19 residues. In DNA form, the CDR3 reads TGTGCCAGCAGCCCAAGGGGGACAACGCTCAACGAGAACACCGGGGAGCTGTTTTTT. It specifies CASSPRGTTLNENTGELFF.

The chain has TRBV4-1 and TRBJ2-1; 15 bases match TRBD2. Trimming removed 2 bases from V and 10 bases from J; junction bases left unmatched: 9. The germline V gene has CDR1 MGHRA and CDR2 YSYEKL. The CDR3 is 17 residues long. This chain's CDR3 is CASSQRPGLAGGMEQFF. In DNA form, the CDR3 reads TGCGCCAGCAGCCAACGACCGGGACTAGCGGGGGGCATGGAGCAGTTCTTC.

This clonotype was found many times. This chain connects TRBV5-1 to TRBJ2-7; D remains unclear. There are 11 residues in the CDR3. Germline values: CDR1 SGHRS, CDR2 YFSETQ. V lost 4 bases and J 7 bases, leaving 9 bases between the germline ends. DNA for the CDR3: TGCGCCAGCAGCGTGGGCCAAGAGCAGTACTTC. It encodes CASSVGQEQYF.

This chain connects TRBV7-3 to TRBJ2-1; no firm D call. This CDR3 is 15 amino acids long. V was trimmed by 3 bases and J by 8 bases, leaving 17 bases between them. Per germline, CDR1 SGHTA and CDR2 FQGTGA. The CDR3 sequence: CASSFYGGRVDEQFF. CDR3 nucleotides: TGTGCCAGCAGCTTCTACGGCGGCAGAGTCGATGAGCAGTTCTTC.

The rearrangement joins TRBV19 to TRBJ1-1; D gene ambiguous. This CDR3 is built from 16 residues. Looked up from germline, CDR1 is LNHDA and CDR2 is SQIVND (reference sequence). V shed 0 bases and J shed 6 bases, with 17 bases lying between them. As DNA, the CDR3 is TGTGCCAGTAGTATAGAGGGCCGGGGTAACCTCGCTGAAGCTTTCTTT. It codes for CASSIEGRGNLAEAFF.